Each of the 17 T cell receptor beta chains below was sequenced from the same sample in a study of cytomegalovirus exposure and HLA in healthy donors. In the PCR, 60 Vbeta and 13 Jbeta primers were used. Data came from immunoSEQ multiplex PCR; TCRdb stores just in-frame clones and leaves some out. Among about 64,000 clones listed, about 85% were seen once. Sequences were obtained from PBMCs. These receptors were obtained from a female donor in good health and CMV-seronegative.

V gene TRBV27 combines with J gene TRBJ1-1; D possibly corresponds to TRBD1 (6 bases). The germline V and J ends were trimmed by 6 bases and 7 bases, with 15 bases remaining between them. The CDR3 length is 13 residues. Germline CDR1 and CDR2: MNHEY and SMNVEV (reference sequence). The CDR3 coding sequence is TGTGCCAGCAGAAACCAGGGGAAAAATGAAGCTTTCTTT. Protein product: CASRNQGKNEAFF.

CDR3 bases: TGTGCCAGCAGCGTACACCGACTAGCGGGAGGGGTTGAGACCCAGTACTTC. Amino acid sequence: CASSVHRLAGGVETQYF. The V and J genes are TRBV5-4 and TRBJ2-5; 14 bases align to TRBD2. This CDR3 has 17 amino acids. CDR1 SGHNT and CDR2 YYREEE come from the germline V gene (reference sequence). V gave up 4 bases and J gave up 5 bases; unmatched junction bases: 10.

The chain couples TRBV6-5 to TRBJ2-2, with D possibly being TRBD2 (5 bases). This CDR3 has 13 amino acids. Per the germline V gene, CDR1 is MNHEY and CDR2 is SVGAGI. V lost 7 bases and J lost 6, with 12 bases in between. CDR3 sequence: CASTLLGSGELFF. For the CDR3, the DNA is TGTGCCAGCACCTTACTAGGGTCCGGGGAGCTGTTTTTT.

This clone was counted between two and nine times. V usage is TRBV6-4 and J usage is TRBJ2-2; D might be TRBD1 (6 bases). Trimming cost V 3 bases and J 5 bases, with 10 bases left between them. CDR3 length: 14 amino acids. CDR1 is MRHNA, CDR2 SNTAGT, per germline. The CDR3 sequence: CASSDEGETGELFF. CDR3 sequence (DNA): TGTGCCAGCAGTGATGAGGGGGAGACCGGGGAGCTGTTTTTT.

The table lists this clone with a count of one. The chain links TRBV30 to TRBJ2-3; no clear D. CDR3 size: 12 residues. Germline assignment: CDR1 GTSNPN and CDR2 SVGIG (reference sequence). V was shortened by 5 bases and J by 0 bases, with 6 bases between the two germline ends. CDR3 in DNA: TGTGCCTGGTCTACCAGCACAGATACGCAGTATTTT. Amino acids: CAWSTSTDTQYF.

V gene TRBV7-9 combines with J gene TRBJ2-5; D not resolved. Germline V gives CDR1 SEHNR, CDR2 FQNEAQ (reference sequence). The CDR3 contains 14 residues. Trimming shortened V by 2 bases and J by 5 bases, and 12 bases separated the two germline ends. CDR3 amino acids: CASSLSGARETQYF. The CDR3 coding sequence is TGTGCCAGCAGCTTAAGTGGAGCGCGGGAGACCCAGTACTTC.

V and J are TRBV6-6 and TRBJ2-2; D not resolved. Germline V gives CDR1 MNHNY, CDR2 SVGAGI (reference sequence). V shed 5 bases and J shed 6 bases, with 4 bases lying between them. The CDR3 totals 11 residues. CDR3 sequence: CASSLPGELFF. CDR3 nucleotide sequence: TGTGCCAGCAGTCTTCCCGGGGAGCTGTTTTTT.

The CDR3 protein is CASRGAWDYGYTF. The CDR3 nucleotides are TGTGCCAGTAGGGGGGCTTGGGACTATGGCTACACCTTC. The chain uses TRBV19 and TRBJ1-2; D might be TRBD1 (6 bases). The germline CDR1 and CDR2 sequences are LNHDA and SQIVND (reference sequence). This CDR3 is 13 amino acids long. V lost 6 bases to trimming and J lost 3 bases, with 11 bases between them.

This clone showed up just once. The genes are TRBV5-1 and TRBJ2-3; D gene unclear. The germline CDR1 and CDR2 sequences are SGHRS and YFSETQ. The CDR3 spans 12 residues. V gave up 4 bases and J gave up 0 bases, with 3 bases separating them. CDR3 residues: CASSLSTDTQYF. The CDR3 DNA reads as TGCGCCAGCAGCCTTAGCACAGATACGCAGTATTTT. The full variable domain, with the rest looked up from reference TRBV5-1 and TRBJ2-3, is KAGVTQTPRYLIKTRGQQVTLSCSPISGHRSVSWYQQTPGQGLQFLFEYFSETQRNKGNFPGRFSGRQFSNSRSEMNVSTLELGDSALYLCASSLSTDTQYFGPGTRLTVL.

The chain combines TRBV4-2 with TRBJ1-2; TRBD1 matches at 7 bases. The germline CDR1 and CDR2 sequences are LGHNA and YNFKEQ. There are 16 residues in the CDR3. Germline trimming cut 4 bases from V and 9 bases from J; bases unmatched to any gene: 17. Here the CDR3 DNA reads TGTGCCAGCAGCCCCCCGCGACAGGGACGGACCTTCAGCTACACCTTC. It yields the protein CASSPPRQGRTFSYTF.

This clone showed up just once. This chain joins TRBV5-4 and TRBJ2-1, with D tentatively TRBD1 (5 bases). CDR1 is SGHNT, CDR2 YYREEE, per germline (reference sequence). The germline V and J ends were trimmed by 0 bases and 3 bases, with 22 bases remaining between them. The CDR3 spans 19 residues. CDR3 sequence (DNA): TGTGCCAGCAGCTTGGCGGTTTTTGCAGGGTCCCTCCTCTACAATGAGCAGTTCTTC. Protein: CASSLAVFAGSLLYNEQFF.

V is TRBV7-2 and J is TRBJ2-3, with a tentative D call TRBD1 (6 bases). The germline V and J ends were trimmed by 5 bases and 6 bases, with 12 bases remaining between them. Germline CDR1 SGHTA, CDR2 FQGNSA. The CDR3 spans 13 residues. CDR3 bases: TGTGCCAGCAGCCGCCTTCAGGGGGATACGCAGTATTTT. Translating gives CASSRLQGDTQYF.

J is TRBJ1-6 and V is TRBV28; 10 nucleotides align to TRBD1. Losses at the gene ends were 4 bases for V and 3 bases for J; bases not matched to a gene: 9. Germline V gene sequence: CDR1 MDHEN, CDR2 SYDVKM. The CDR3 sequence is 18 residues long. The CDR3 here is CASSSPRDRGLYNSPLHF. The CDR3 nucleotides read TGTGCCAGCAGTTCGCCGAGGGACAGGGGACTCTATAATTCACCCCTCCACTTT.

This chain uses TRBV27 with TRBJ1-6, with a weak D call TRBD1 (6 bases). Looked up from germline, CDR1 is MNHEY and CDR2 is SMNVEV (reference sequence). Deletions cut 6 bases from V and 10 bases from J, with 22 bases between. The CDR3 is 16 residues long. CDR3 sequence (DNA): TGTGCCAGCAGCTCCCGTCGGGGAGGGGGTTGGTCACCCCTCCACTTT. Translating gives CASSSRRGGGWSPLHF.

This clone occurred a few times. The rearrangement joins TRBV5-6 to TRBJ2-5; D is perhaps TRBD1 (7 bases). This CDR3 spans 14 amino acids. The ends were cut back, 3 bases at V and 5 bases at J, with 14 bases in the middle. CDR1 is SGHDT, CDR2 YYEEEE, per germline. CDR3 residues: CASSSQGGRETQYF. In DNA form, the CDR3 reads TGTGCCAGCAGCTCGCAGGGGGGTAGGGAGACCCAGTACTTC.

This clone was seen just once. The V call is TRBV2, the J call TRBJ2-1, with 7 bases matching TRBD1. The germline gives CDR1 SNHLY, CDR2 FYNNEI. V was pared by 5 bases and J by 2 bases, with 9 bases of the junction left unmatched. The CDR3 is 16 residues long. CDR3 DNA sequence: TGTGCCAGCAGTAGGGACAGCTCCAACCCCTACAATGAGCAGTTCTTC. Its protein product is CASSRDSSNPYNEQFF.

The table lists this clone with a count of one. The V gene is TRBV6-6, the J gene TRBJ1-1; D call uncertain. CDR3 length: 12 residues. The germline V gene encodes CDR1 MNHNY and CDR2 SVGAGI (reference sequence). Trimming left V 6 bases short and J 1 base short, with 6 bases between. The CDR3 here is CASSDWNTEAFF. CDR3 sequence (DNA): TGTGCCAGCAGCGACTGGAACACTGAAGCTTTCTTT.